The 20 T cell receptor beta chains below all came from one sample that was sequenced in a study of shared clonotypes between healthy human individuals (dated by TCRdb to the early 2020s). Library method: the immunoSEQ multiplex PCR assay. Drawn from immuneACCESS, this table holds only the in-frame rearrangements with V and J called that TCRdb kept. Clones are partly lost; checked studies trace under half to an unresolved V gene and leave the rest unexplained. The sample table records roughly 2 million clones; around 95% of these occur just once. Around 0.13% of the sample rests with the top ten. Sequencing was performed on naive CD4+ T cells sorted from blood. The cell subset or site label here, explained by the study, means: CD45RA+ positively selected. These receptors were taken from a man between 18 and 29 years old in good health.

The gene calls are TRBV5-1 and TRBJ2-7, with D perhaps TRBD2 (5 bases). The CDR3 consists of 14 residues. Germline values: CDR1 SGHRS, CDR2 YFSETQ. Trimming shortened V by 2 bases and J by 2 bases, and 11 bases separated the two germline ends. DNA of the CDR3: TGCGCCAGCAGCTTTGCTGACGGGACCTACGAGCAGTACTTC. As protein: CASSFADGTYEQYF. Looking up the rest from reference TRBV5-1 and TRBJ2-7 gives the full variable domain: KAGVTQTPRYLIKTRGQQVTLSCSPISGHRSVSWYQQTPGQGLQFLFEYFSETQRNKGNFPGRFSGRQFSNSRSEMNVSTLELGDSALYLCASSFADGTYEQYFGPGTRLTVT.

This chain uses TRBV7-2 with TRBJ1-3, with 7 bases lining up with TRBD1. The junction had 7 bases not matched to a gene; V was cut back by 0 bases and J by 8 bases. Germline CDR1 SGHTA, CDR2 FQGNSA. This CDR3 comprises 15 residues. The DNA of the CDR3 is TGTGCCAGCAGCTTAGCGCCAGGACAGGCTTACACCATATATTTT. The encoded protein is CASSLAPGQAYTIYF.

Notes on this clone: Different DNA sequences within this sample yield the same CDR3. The rearrangement joins TRBV30 to TRBJ2-5; D call uncertain. This CDR3 has 11 amino acids. The germline V gene has CDR1 GTSNPN and CDR2 SVGIG (reference sequence). V was shortened by 5 bases and J by 5 bases, with 9 bases between the two germline ends. CDR3 region: CAWAGEETQYF. Here the CDR3 DNA reads TGTGCCTGGGCTGGCGAGGAGACCCAGTACTTC.

This sequence joins TRBV4-1 and TRBJ2-7; D gene unclear. There are 15 residues in the CDR3. Per germline, CDR1 MGHRA and CDR2 YSYEKL. V was pared by 2 bases and J by 1 base, with 12 bases between. CDR3 nucleotide sequence: TGCGCCAGCAGCCAACCCACGGACGGATCCTACGAGCAGTACTTC. Its protein product is CASSQPTDGSYEQYF.

As regards this clone: Within the sample, other DNA sequences also encode this same CDR3. J is TRBJ2-5 and V is TRBV5-1, with D possibly TRBD2 on 6 matching bases. The germline CDR1 and CDR2 sequences are SGHRS and YFSETQ. Trimming took off 6 bases at V and 3 bases at J, with 6 bases between the two ends. The CDR3 contains 11 residues. The CDR3 reads CASTGEETQYF. The CDR3 DNA sequence: TGCGCCAGCACGGGGGAAGAGACCCAGTACTTC.

A note on this clone: The sample holds other DNA sequences that translate to the same CDR3. This chain links TRBV6-1 with TRBJ2-7; D might be TRBD1 (5 bases). V lost 6 bases, J lost 4 bases, and 10 bases lay in between. The CDR3 has 12 amino acids. Looked up from germline, CDR1 is MNHNS and CDR2 is SASEGT. CDR3 bases: TGTGCCAGCAGCCTAAGGGGTTACGAGCAGTACTTC. It is translated as CASSLRGYEQYF.

The chain uses TRBV7-2 and TRBJ2-1; TRBD2 aligns across 12 bases. The CDR3 sequence is 15 residues long. Germline lookup yields CDR1 SGHTA and CDR2 FQGNSA. V lost 3 bases, J lost 8 bases, and 5 bases stayed unmatched. Written as DNA, the CDR3 is TGTGCCAGCAGCTTGACTAGCGGGAGTTATCATGAGCAGTTCTTC. It yields the protein CASSLTSGSYHEQFF.

The chain employs TRBV5-1 and TRBJ2-3; 10 nucleotides match TRBD2. Germline V gene data show CDR1 as SGHRS and CDR2 as YFSETQ. The CDR3 extends over 16 amino acids. V was clipped by 3 bases and J by 1 base; unmatched bases: 5. This CDR3 is CASSSASGGRTDTQYF. The DNA of the CDR3 is TGCGCCAGCAGCTCGGCTAGCGGGGGACGCACAGATACGCAGTATTTT.

The chain couples TRBV6-5 to TRBJ2-3; D assignment may be TRBD1 or TRBD2 (6 bases each). This CDR3 is built from 13 residues. Germline V gives CDR1 MNHEY, CDR2 SVGAGI. V lost 2 bases and J 9 bases, leaving 12 bases between the germline ends. The CDR3 DNA sequence: TGTGCCAGCAGTTACCCCGGGGGCAGCACGCAGTATTTT. It translates to CASSYPGGSTQYF.

V is TRBV6-1 and J is TRBJ1-6; 7 nucleotides agree with TRBD1. The V gene end was trimmed by 3 bases and the J gene end by 6 bases; junction bases not matched to a gene: 5. The length of the CDR3 is 15 residues. Germline lookup yields CDR1 MNHNS and CDR2 SASEGT. The CDR3 sequence: CASSDNRGGNSPLHF. The CDR3 DNA follows: TGTGCCAGCAGTGACAACAGGGGCGGTAATTCACCCCTCCACTTT.

V is TRBV7-9 and J is TRBJ2-1; unclear D gene. Germline lookup yields CDR1 SEHNR and CDR2 FQNEAQ (reference sequence). The CDR3 is made up of 12 amino acids. V was shortened by 3 bases and J by 7 bases, with 7 bases between the two germline ends. The CDR3 loop reads CASSFSENEQFF. In nucleotides, the CDR3 is TGTGCCAGCAGCTTTTCCGAAAATGAGCAGTTCTTC.

V usage is TRBV27 and J usage is TRBJ1-2; no firm D call. Germline V gene lookup returns CDR1 MNHEY and CDR2 SMNVEV (reference sequence). With 5 bases removed from V and 2 bases from J, the gap between germline ends came to 15 bases. This CDR3 is built from 15 residues. Here the CDR3 reads CASSPAGVANYGYTF. The CDR3 region has the DNA TGTGCCAGCAGTCCGGCCGGGGTGGCCAACTATGGCTACACCTTC.

As regards this clone: Sequence at one end of the junction differs from germline and may be a read error. The genes are TRBV7-7 and TRBJ2-2, with 8 bases matching TRBD2. The CDR3 sequence is 16 residues long. CDR1 is SSHAT, CDR2 FNYEAQ, per germline (reference sequence). The CDR3 coding sequence is TGTGCTAGCAGCCCGGGGGGGGGTGCTTACACCGGGGAGCTGTTTTTT. It codes for CASSPGGGAYTGELFF. The full variable domain, with the rest looked up from reference TRBV7-7 and TRBJ2-2, is GAGVSQSPRYKVTKRGQDVTLRCDPISSHATLYWYQQALGQGPEFLTYFNYEAQPDKSGLPSDRFSAERPEGSISTLTIQRTEQRDSAMYRCASSPGGGAYTGELFFGEGSRLTVL.

In DNA form, the CDR3 reads TGTGCCATCAGTGAGTCGACGGTACTAGTCATACCCTACGAGCAGTACTTC. This sequence encodes CAISESTVLVIPYEQYF. The chain is built from TRBV10-3 and TRBJ2-7; maybe TRBD2 (5 bases). Germline V gene sequence: CDR1 ENHRY, CDR2 SYGVKD. The V end lost 0 bases, the J end lost 2 bases, and 17 bases lay between the germline ends. There are 17 residues in the CDR3.

Only a few counts were recorded for this clone. Other DNA sequences in the sample encode the same CDR3. The rearrangement joins TRBV5-4 to TRBJ1-5, with D hard to call. Deletions cut 1 base from V and 3 bases from J, with 2 bases between. Germline CDR1 is SGHNT and CDR2 is YYREEE (reference sequence). The CDR3 is 12 residues long. Here the CDR3 reads CASSLPNQPQHF. In DNA form, the CDR3 reads TGTGCCAGCAGCTTGCCCAATCAGCCCCAGCATTTT. The whole variable domain, filled in from reference TRBV5-4 and TRBJ1-5, reads ETGVTQSPTHLIKTRGQQVTLRCSSQSGHNTVSWYQQALGQGPQFIFQYYREEENGRGNFPPRFSGLQFPNYSSELNVNALELDDSALYLCASSLPNQPQHFGDGTRLSIL.

The V call is TRBV5-5, the J call TRBJ2-7, with 7 nucleotides matching TRBD2. The CDR3 consists of 14 residues. Germline V CDR1 and CDR2: SGHKS, YYEKEE (reference sequence). Trimming cost V 4 bases and J 6 bases; bases outside gene matches: 10. CDR3 residues: CASSTRGVPPEQYF. DNA for the CDR3: TGTGCCAGCAGCACCCGGGGGGTGCCCCCCGAGCAGTACTTC.

Of note for this clone: This same CDR3 is encoded by further DNA sequences in the sample. The chain has TRBV7-2 and TRBJ1-5, with D possibly TRBD1 on 5 matching bases. V shed 2 bases and J shed 4 bases, with 12 bases lying between them. This CDR3 is 15 amino acids long. In germline, CDR1 is SGHTA, CDR2 FQGNSA. Here the CDR3 reads CASSLNGGGNQPQHF. CDR3 coding DNA: TGTGCCAGCAGCTTAAACGGGGGGGGTAATCAGCCCCAGCATTTT.

The CDR3 DNA reads as TGTGCCTGGAGCCCTCAAGGGAGGTATAATTCACCCCTCCACTTT. Translated, it gives CAWSPQGRYNSPLHF. The J gene is TRBJ1-6, the V gene TRBV30; D is undetermined. Trimming removed 3 bases from V and 4 bases from J, with 13 bases in between. This CDR3 comprises 15 residues. Germline CDR1 GTSNPN, CDR2 SVGIG (reference sequence). The full variable domain, with the rest looked up from reference TRBV30 and TRBJ1-6, is SQTIHQWPATLVQPVGSPLSLECTVEGTSNPNLYWYRQAAGRGLQLLFYSVGIGQISSEVPQNLSASRPQDRQFILSSKKLLLSDSGFYLCAWSPQGRYNSPLHFGNGTRLTVT.

This clone came up once. The chain uses TRBV30 and TRBJ2-5; D is undetermined. Per germline, CDR1 GTSNPN and CDR2 SVGIG (reference sequence). Between the trimmed V and J ends, which lost 4 bases and 4 bases, there was a span of 13 bases. The CDR3 consists of 13 residues. CDR3 in DNA: TGTGCCTGGAAAAGACCGACGTTAGAGACCCAGTACTTC. It encodes CAWKRPTLETQYF.

The CDR3 DNA is TGCGCCAGCATCCAGGGGACGACCGGGGAGCTGTTTTTT. It yields the protein CASIQGTTGELFF. The chain couples TRBV5-1 to TRBJ2-2; maybe TRBD1 (6 bases). The CDR3 covers 13 residues. Trimming cost V 6 bases and J 5 bases, with 11 bases left between them. Germline-derived CDR1 and CDR2 are SGHRS and YFSETQ.